This is a list of T cell receptor beta chains from one sample in a study of shared clonotypes between healthy human individuals. The data were produced by immunoSEQ multiplex PCR, yet TCRdb's version contains in-frame clones alone and is incomplete. The repertoire holds about 2.3 million clones, with 85% to 95% as singletons. Input material: naive CD4+ T cells from PBMCs. The receptor set was obtained from a man between 18 and 29 years old in good health. Some clones in this sample may be carry-over from other donors' samples. Each CDR3 is given with its conserved first and last residue. Each record gives: J gene, D gene, CDR3 length, clone size, V gene, CDR3 protein, CDR3 DNA. A D gene is named only where the DNA matches it firmly. Expanded clones are given a class, and other clones once, few, many or no size at all.

TRBJ2-2	-	11	once	TRBV19	CASTHGGELFF	TGTGCCAGTACCCACGGCGGGGAGCTGTTTTTT
TRBJ2-2	-	16	-	TRBV5-1	CATAKQAGAPTGELFF	TGCGCCACCGCCAAGCAGGCAGGGGCGCCCACCGGGGAGCTGTTTTTT
TRBJ2-7	-	15	-	TRBV6-1	CASSEAWQGSYEQYF	TGTGCCAGCAGTGAAGCGTGGCAGGGATCCTACGAGCAGTACTTC
TRBJ2-1	TRBD2	16	-	TRBV7-2	CASSQGLAASYNEQFF	TGTGCCAGCAGCCAGGGACTAGCGGCCTCCTACAATGAGCAGTTCTTC
TRBJ1-1	-	13	-	TRBV25-1	CASSQTLGTEAFF	TGTGCCAGCAGCCAAACCCTAGGGACTGAAGCTTTCTTT
TRBJ2-2	-	17	-	TRBV13	CASSPRGGGRITGELFF	TGTGCCAGCAGCCCGCGGGGAGGCGGCCGCATCACCGGGGAGCTGTTTTTT
TRBJ2-2	-	14	-	TRBV27	CASSFGRNTGELFF	TGTGCCAGCAGTTTCGGGAGGAACACCGGGGAGCTGTTTTTT
TRBJ2-6	-	18	-	TRBV12-1	CASSVTHVGQSRANVLTF	TGTGCCAGCAGCGTTACGCATGTAGGACAAAGTCGGGCCAACGTCCTGACTTTC
TRBJ2-5	TRBD2	15	-	TRBV5-1	CASSQAGTREETQYF	TGCGCCAGCAGCCAGGCCGGGACTAGGGAAGAGACCCAGTACTTC
TRBJ1-1	-	11	few	TRBV2	CASREGIEAFF	TGTGCCAGCAGGGAGGGAATTGAAGCTTTCTTT
TRBJ2-6	-	16	-	TRBV6-5	CASSYEGPSGANVLTF	TGTGCCAGCAGTTATGAGGGGCCCTCTGGGGCCAACGTCCTGACTTTC
TRBJ1-2	-	15	-	TRBV4-1	CASSPLGRRGSGYTF	TGCGCCAGCAGCCCGCTAGGACGGCGGGGTAGTGGCTACACCTTC
TRBJ2-3	TRBD2	18	once	TRBV15	CATSRDPDERENTDTQYF	TGTGCCACCAGCAGAGATCCCGATGAGCGGGAGAACACAGATACGCAGTATTTT
TRBJ2-4	-	13	-	TRBV6-1	CASSELAKNIQYF	TGTGCCAGCAGTGAATTGGCCAAAAACATTCAGTACTTC
TRBJ1-1	-	13	-	TRBV6-5	CASSYTDTDGAFF	TGTGCCAGCAGTTACACGGACACCGACGGTGCTTTCTTT
TRBJ2-7	-	15	-	TRBV11-3	CASSLGGRRTYEQYF	TGTGCCAGCAGCTTAGGTGGCAGGCGAACCTACGAGCAGTACTTC
TRBJ2-7	TRBD2	15	-	TRBV18	CASLVGLAGQYEQYF	TGTGCCAGCTTGGTCGGACTAGCGGGACAATACGAGCAGTACTTC
TRBJ1-5	-	14	-	TRBV6-1	CASSDRQQGRPQHF	TGTGCCAGCAGTGACAGACAGCAGGGCCGGCCCCAGCATTTT
TRBJ2-7	TRBD1	16	-	TRBV7-2	CASSLPGQGVPYEQYF	TGTGCCAGCAGCTTGCCGGGACAGGGTGTCCCCTACGAGCAGTACTTC
TRBJ2-2	-	14	once	TRBV9	CASSVEGVAGELFF	TGTGCCAGCAGCGTAGAAGGGGTGGCCGGGGAGCTGTTTTTT